A single sample gave rise to the 18 T cell receptor beta chains below, sequenced in a study of shared clonotypes between healthy human individuals. Using immunoSEQ multiplex PCR, the repertoire was profiled, and TCRdb retains in-frame clones only, with some absent. This table has about 2.4 million clones, 85% to 95% appearing once. Sequences were obtained from naive CD4+ T cells sorted from blood. The subset denotes: CD45RA+ positively selected. These receptors all come from a man between 18 and 29 years old in good health.

The chain is built from TRBV18 and TRBJ1-2, with D possibly TRBD1 on 5 matching bases. Germline CDR1 KGHSH, CDR2 LQKENI. The length of the CDR3 is 14 residues. V lost 0 bases to trimming and J lost 6 bases, with 11 bases between them. The CDR3 is CASSPPGGRDGYTF. CDR3 coding DNA: TGTGCCAGCTCACCACCCGGGGGACGGGATGGCTACACCTTC.

The chain couples TRBV4-1 to TRBJ2-3; 7 positions match TRBD2. Germline loops: CDR1 MGHRA, CDR2 YSYEKL. V dropped 1 base and J dropped 3; count of bases not matched to a gene: 7. The CDR3 has 16 amino acids. DNA of the CDR3: TGCGCCAGCAGCCAAGTAGGCGGGAGTATGACAGATACGCAGTATTTT. Protein: CASSQVGGSMTDTQYF.

The rearrangement uses TRBV10-2 and TRBJ2-5, with 12 bases that match TRBD2. V lost 7 bases and J lost 2; bases outside the gene matches: 5. CDR1 WSHSY and CDR2 SAAADI come from the germline V gene. This CDR3 region has 15 residues. The CDR3 reads CASNGLAGTQETQYF. The DNA of the CDR3 is TGCGCCAGCAATGGACTAGCGGGGACTCAAGAGACCCAGTACTTC.

J is TRBJ2-7 and V is TRBV10-3; 9 bases match TRBD1. The V and J ends lost 0 bases and 6 bases, in that order; junction bases with no gene match: 9. CDR1 and CDR2 (germline): ENHRY, SYGVKD. This CDR3 has 16 residues. CDR3: CAISESSTGGAFEQYF. The CDR3 DNA sequence: TGTGCCATCAGTGAGTCTTCGACAGGGGGAGCTTTCGAGCAGTACTTC.

This sequence joins TRBV29-1 and TRBJ2-7; unclear D gene. CDR1 is SQVTM, CDR2 ANQGSEA, per germline. V was pared by 3 bases and J by 3 bases, with 6 bases between. The CDR3 loop spans 11 amino acids. CDR3 sequence: CSVEAGYEQYF. Here the CDR3 DNA reads TGCAGCGTTGAGGCAGGCTACGAGCAGTACTTC.

The chain links TRBV2 to TRBJ2-3; D ambiguous. CDR1 SNHLY and CDR2 FYNNEI come from the germline V gene. The CDR3 loop spans 15 amino acids. Trimming took off 6 bases at V and 0 bases at J, with 13 bases between the two ends. As DNA, the CDR3 is TGTGCCAGCAGGGAAAACCAGGCTAGCACAGATACGCAGTATTTT. Translating it yields CASRENQASTDTQYF. Together with reference TRBV2 and TRBJ2-3, the CDR3 gives the full variable domain: EPEVTQTPSHQVTQMGQEVILRCVPISNHLYFYWYRQILGQKVEFLVSFYNNEISEKSEIFDDQFSVERPDGSNFTLKIRSTKLEDSAMYFCASRENQASTDTQYFGPGTRLTVL.

The chain links TRBV6-1 to TRBJ2-5, with TRBD2 identical over 8 bases. Germline loops: CDR1 MNHNS, CDR2 SASEGT. The V segment lost 2 bases and the J segment 1 base; nucleotides outside the gene matches: 3. The CDR3 is 15 residues long. The CDR3 reads CASSELAGIQETQYF. The CDR3 nucleotides read TGTGCCAGCAGTGAACTAGCGGGTATCCAAGAGACCCAGTACTTC.

The rearrangement links TRBV30 to TRBJ1-1, with 10 nucleotides matching TRBD1. The CDR3 extends over 14 amino acids. The J segment lost 5 bases and the V segment lost 0 bases, leaving 3 bases of the junction unmatched. Per the germline V gene, CDR1 is GTSNPN and CDR2 is SVGIG (reference sequence). This CDR3 is CAWSVTGGLTEAFF. CDR3 nucleotides: TGTGCCTGGAGTGTGACAGGGGGCTTGACTGAAGCTTTCTTT.

This rearrangement joins TRBV14 to TRBJ2-6; TRBD1 is a possible D gene (6 bases). CDR1 is SGHDN and CDR2 is FVKESK in the germline V gene. With 7 bases removed from V and 1 base from J, the gap between germline ends came to 8 bases. CDR3 length equals 14 residues. CDR3 amino acids: CASKTGSGANVLTF. In nucleotides, the CDR3 is TGTGCCAGCAAGACAGGATCTGGGGCCAACGTCCTGACTTTC.

This chain uses TRBV11-2 with TRBJ2-3, with D perhaps TRBD1 or TRBD2 (6 bases each). The CDR3 has 14 residues. V lost 4 bases, J lost 6 bases, and 14 bases lay in between. Germline loops: CDR1 SGHAT, CDR2 FQNNGV. CDR3 nucleotide sequence: TGTGCCAGCAGCTCTCCCAAAGGGGGGGATACGCAGTATTTT. Protein: CASSSPKGGDTQYF.

In DNA form, the CDR3 reads TGTGCCAGCAGTCGCGGGACAGGAGACACCGGGGAGCTGTTTTTT. It is translated as CASSRGTGDTGELFF. This chain connects TRBV6-6 to TRBJ2-2, with 8 bases aligning to TRBD1. The V gene end was trimmed by 5 bases and the J gene end by 3 bases; junction bases not matched to a gene: 5. Germline lookup yields CDR1 MNHNY and CDR2 SVGAGI (reference sequence). The CDR3 totals 15 residues.

This chain connects TRBV10-2 to TRBJ2-2; possibly TRBD2 for D (5 bases). This CDR3 is built from 15 residues. Trimming took 2 bases from V and 9 from J, leaving 16 bases between them. The V gene's germline CDR1 is WSHSY and CDR2 SAAADI. The CDR3 DNA reads TGCGCCAGCAGTGAGGCTGCGGGCCCCCGGCGGGAGCTGTTTTTT. Residues: CASSEAAGPRRELFF.

The rearrangement uses TRBV21-1 and TRBJ1-1. TRBV21-1 is termed a pseudogene. The CDR3 spans 14 residues. The CDR3 protein is CASTDGGLNTEAFF. The CDR3 DNA follows: TGTGCCAGCACCGACGGAGGGTTAAACACTGAAGCTTTCTTT.

The chain uses TRBV5-4 and TRBJ1-2, with 9 bases that match TRBD1. The CDR3 extends over 15 amino acids. Trimming removed 4 bases from V and 7 bases from J; junction bases left unmatched: 11. Germline values: CDR1 SGHNT, CDR2 YYREEE (reference sequence). CDR3 DNA sequence: TGTGCCAGCAGCCCAACAGGGGGCCCGGTGGGTGGCTACACCTTC. As protein: CASSPTGGPVGGYTF.

The chain recombines TRBV19 with TRBJ1-1; D is undetermined. Germline loops: CDR1 LNHDA, CDR2 SQIVND (reference sequence). The length of the CDR3 is 13 residues. V dropped 2 bases and J dropped 3 bases, with 7 bases sitting between them. The CDR3 sequence is CASSIWADTEAFF. The CDR3 nucleotides read TGTGCCAGTAGTATATGGGCTGACACTGAAGCTTTCTTT.

The rearrangement joins TRBV7-2 to TRBJ2-5, with TRBD1 matching over 10 bases. The junction had 7 bases not matched to a gene; V was cut back by 1 base and J by 5 bases. The CDR3 is made up of 16 amino acids. Germline V gene sequence: CDR1 SGHTA, CDR2 FQGNSA. The CDR3: CASSLGLTGGGETQYF. CDR3 nucleotide sequence: TGTGCCAGCAGCTTAGGGCTGACAGGGGGCGGGGAGACCCAGTACTTC.

J is TRBJ2-5 and V is TRBV7-3; a weak D match, TRBD2 (5 bases). Trimming took 6 bases from V and 5 from J, leaving 16 bases between them. The CDR3 length is 14 residues. Germline assignment: CDR1 SGHTA and CDR2 FQGTGA. The CDR3 here is CASSSSGLGETQYF. The CDR3 DNA reads TGTGCCAGCAGTAGCTCGGGGTTGGGGGAGACCCAGTACTTC.

This chain joins TRBV7-2 and TRBJ2-1, with 10 positions matching TRBD2. V gave up 3 bases and J gave up 9 bases; unmatched junction bases: 11. The CDR3 extends over 16 amino acids. CDR1 is SGHTA and CDR2 is FQGNSA in the germline V gene. CDR3 residues: CASSFRNSGGASEQFF. In nucleotides, the CDR3 is TGTGCCAGCAGCTTTCGCAACAGCGGGGGGGCGTCTGAGCAGTTCTTC.